Listed below are T cell receptor beta chains from one sample, sequenced in a study of cytomegalovirus exposure and HLA in healthy donors. Data came from immunoSEQ multiplex PCR; TCRdb stores just in-frame clones and leaves some out. The data show about 130,000 clones, with approximately 87% seen just once and about 20% held by the top ten. Sequenced input: PBMCs. The origin of the receptors is a young man in good health and CMV-seropositive. The CDR3 runs from the conserved cysteine through the conserved F or W. Fields, in order: CDR3 protein, CDR3 DNA, clone size, J gene, V gene, D gene. The D gene is left open where the match is weak. The size of a clone is reported for some rows only, either as once, few or many, or as a class for expanded clones.

cdr3_aa: CASGTGASNTGELFF
cdr3_nt: TGCGCCAGCGGAACAGGGGCCTCGAACACCGGGGAGCTGTTTTTT
clone_size: -
j_call: TRBJ2-2
v_call: TRBV5-1
d_call: TRBD1

cdr3_aa: CASSLEGATAQHF
cdr3_nt: TGTGCCAGCTCATTAGAGGGGGCTACAGCCCAGCATTTT
clone_size: -
j_call: TRBJ1-5
v_call: TRBV18
d_call: TRBD1

cdr3_aa: CASSSSLRGTSTDTQYF
cdr3_nt: TGTGCCAGCAGCTCTAGCTTAAGGGGGACCTCCACAGATACGCAGTATTTT
clone_size: -
j_call: TRBJ2-3
v_call: TRBV9
d_call: -

cdr3_aa: CASSLARLAGGDTQYF
cdr3_nt: TGTGCCAGCAGCTTAGCTAGGCTAGCGGGGGGAGATACGCAGTATTTT
clone_size: -
j_call: TRBJ2-3
v_call: TRBV7-8
d_call: TRBD2

cdr3_aa: CASSSGLVSYNEQFF
cdr3_nt: TGTGCCAGTAGTTCCGGACTAGTTTCCTACAATGAGCAGTTCTTC
clone_size: -
j_call: TRBJ2-1
v_call: TRBV19
d_call: TRBD2

cdr3_aa: CASSGQGADYEQYF
cdr3_nt: TGTGCCAGCAGCGGACAGGGGGCGGATTACGAGCAGTACTTC
clone_size: -
j_call: TRBJ2-7
v_call: TRBV2
d_call: TRBD1

cdr3_aa: CASSQEMGQGYSNQPQHF
cdr3_nt: TGCGCCAGCAGCCAAGAAATGGGACAGGGGTATAGCAATCAGCCCCAGCATTTT
clone_size: -
j_call: TRBJ1-5
v_call: TRBV4-1
d_call: TRBD1

cdr3_aa: CASSYIGGSDQPQHF
cdr3_nt: TGTGCCAGCTCCTACATCGGGGGGTCAGATCAGCCCCAGCATTTT
clone_size: -
j_call: TRBJ1-5
v_call: TRBV18
d_call: -

cdr3_aa: CASSQQGISPLHF
cdr3_nt: TGTGCCAGCTCTCAACAGGGAATCTCACCCCTCCACTTT
clone_size: -
j_call: TRBJ1-6
v_call: TRBV18
d_call: -

cdr3_aa: CATSRDLQGVSGNTIYF
cdr3_nt: TGTGCCACCAGCAGAGATCTACAGGGGGTGTCTGGAAACACCATATATTTT
clone_size: -
j_call: TRBJ1-3
v_call: TRBV15
d_call: TRBD1

cdr3_aa: CASSLEQDPYSNQPQHF
cdr3_nt: TGTGCCAGCAGCTTAGAACAGGACCCGTATAGCAATCAGCCCCAGCATTTT
clone_size: -
j_call: TRBJ1-5
v_call: TRBV7-4
d_call: -

cdr3_aa: CASSSPLAGAAYNEQFF
cdr3_nt: TGTGCCAGCAGTTCCCCACTAGCGGGGGCTGCCTACAATGAGCAGTTCTTC
clone_size: -
j_call: TRBJ2-1
v_call: TRBV28
d_call: TRBD2

cdr3_aa: CASTTGMAADTQYF
cdr3_nt: TGCGCCAGCACCACAGGGATGGCGGCGGATACGCAGTATTTT
clone_size: few
j_call: TRBJ2-3
v_call: TRBV5-1
d_call: -

cdr3_aa: CASSSSSDSPLHF
cdr3_nt: TGCGCCAGCAGCAGTTCCTCGGATTCACCCCTCCACTTT
clone_size: -
j_call: TRBJ1-6
v_call: TRBV4-1
d_call: -

cdr3_aa: CASSQVLGQGVYNEQFF
cdr3_nt: TGCGCCAGCAGCCAAGTATTAGGACAGGGAGTGTACAATGAGCAGTTCTTC
clone_size: -
j_call: TRBJ2-1
v_call: TRBV4-1
d_call: TRBD1

cdr3_aa: CASSLWGQGVHGYTF
cdr3_nt: TGTGCCAGCAGTTTATGGGGACAGGGTGTACATGGCTACACCTTC
clone_size: -
j_call: TRBJ1-2
v_call: TRBV28
d_call: TRBD1

cdr3_aa: CASSVEAGALTDTQYF
cdr3_nt: TGTGCCAGCAGCGTAGAGGCGGGGGCCCTCACAGATACGCAGTATTTT
clone_size: -
j_call: TRBJ2-3
v_call: TRBV9
d_call: -

cdr3_aa: CASSKGHQPQHF
cdr3_nt: TGTGCCAGCAGCAAAGGGCATCAGCCCCAGCATTTT
clone_size: few
j_call: TRBJ1-5
v_call: TRBV21-1
d_call: -

cdr3_aa: CASSAGLADSYTQYF
cdr3_nt: TGTGCCAGCAGCGCGGGACTAGCGGACTCTTATACGCAGTATTTT
clone_size: -
j_call: TRBJ2-3
v_call: TRBV6-5
d_call: TRBD2

cdr3_aa: CASSSGNYGYTF
cdr3_nt: TGTGCCAGCAGTTCCGGGAACTATGGCTACACCTTC
clone_size: -
j_call: TRBJ1-2
v_call: TRBV27
d_call: -

cdr3_aa: CASSLDRTGGYGYTF
cdr3_nt: TGTGCCAGCAGCTTAGATCGGACAGGCGGCTATGGCTACACCTTC
clone_size: -
j_call: TRBJ1-2
v_call: TRBV11-2
d_call: TRBD1

cdr3_aa: CAWSVQTNEQFF
cdr3_nt: TGTGCCTGGAGTGTACAGACCAATGAGCAGTTCTTC
clone_size: -
j_call: TRBJ2-1
v_call: TRBV30
d_call: -

cdr3_aa: CASSPDSYGYTF
cdr3_nt: TGTGCCAGCTCACCGGACAGCTATGGCTACACCTTC
clone_size: -
j_call: TRBJ1-2
v_call: TRBV18
d_call: -

cdr3_aa: CASIQNPGGSTEAFF
cdr3_nt: TGTGCCAGTATCCAAAACCCCGGAGGGAGCACTGAAGCTTTCTTT
clone_size: -
j_call: TRBJ1-1
v_call: TRBV19
d_call: -

cdr3_aa: CASSKKDRTYEQYF
cdr3_nt: TGTGCCAGCAGTAAGAAAGACAGAACCTACGAGCAGTACTTC
clone_size: -
j_call: TRBJ2-7
v_call: TRBV6-6
d_call: -

cdr3_aa: CASSPRRGPTSTDTQYF
cdr3_nt: TGTGCCAGCAGCCCCCGCAGGGGGCCCACTAGCACAGATACGCAGTATTTT
clone_size: -
j_call: TRBJ2-3
v_call: TRBV7-9
d_call: TRBD1

cdr3_aa: CASSSGNQPQHF
cdr3_nt: TGTGCCAGTAGCTCGGGCAATCAGCCCCAGCATTTT
clone_size: -
j_call: TRBJ1-5
v_call: TRBV19
d_call: -

cdr3_aa: CASSSPRAEAFF
cdr3_nt: TGTGCCAGCAGTTCCCCCAGGGCTGAAGCTTTCTTT
clone_size: few
j_call: TRBJ1-1
v_call: TRBV27
d_call: -

cdr3_aa: CAIQPTSGANTGELFF
cdr3_nt: TGTGCCATCCAACCGACTAGCGGGGCGAACACCGGGGAGCTGTTTTTT
clone_size: medium-sized
j_call: TRBJ2-2
v_call: TRBV10-3
d_call: TRBD2

cdr3_aa: CASSAPGQGREKLFF
cdr3_nt: TGTGCCAGCAGCGCTCCGGGACAGGGCAGAGAAAAACTGTTTTTT
clone_size: -
j_call: TRBJ1-4
v_call: TRBV7-8
d_call: TRBD1

cdr3_aa: CAWKGENTGELFF
cdr3_nt: TGTGCCTGGAAGGGAGAGAACACCGGGGAGCTGTTTTTT
clone_size: -
j_call: TRBJ2-2
v_call: TRBV30
d_call: -

cdr3_aa: CASSLGAGGPYNEQFF
cdr3_nt: TGTGCCAGCAGCTTAGGAGCGGGGGGCCCCTACAATGAGCAGTTCTTC
clone_size: few
j_call: TRBJ2-1
v_call: TRBV13
d_call: TRBD2

cdr3_aa: CASSIPRTGGMQNTEAFF
cdr3_nt: TGTGCCAGTAGTATACCCCGGACAGGGGGTATGCAGAACACTGAAGCTTTCTTT
clone_size: -
j_call: TRBJ1-1
v_call: TRBV19
d_call: TRBD1

cdr3_aa: CASNRDSEAFF
cdr3_nt: TGTGCCTCTAACCGGGACAGTGAAGCTTTCTTT
clone_size: -
j_call: TRBJ1-1
v_call: TRBV30
d_call: TRBD1

cdr3_aa: CASSSPQGGYNEKLFF
cdr3_nt: TGTGCCAGCAGCTCCCCGCAGGGGGGTTATAATGAAAAACTGTTTTTT
clone_size: -
j_call: TRBJ1-4
v_call: TRBV11-2
d_call: TRBD1

cdr3_aa: CASIQGTGGQYF
cdr3_nt: TGTGCCAGCATCCAGGGGACGGGGGGGCAGTACTTC
clone_size: -
j_call: TRBJ2-5
v_call: TRBV2
d_call: TRBD2

cdr3_aa: CASRPTGSGEQYF
cdr3_nt: TGTGCCAGCAGACCCACAGGGTCAGGCGAGCAGTACTTC
clone_size: -
j_call: TRBJ2-7
v_call: TRBV4-2
d_call: -

cdr3_aa: CASSQGHGEAFF
cdr3_nt: TGTGCCAGCAGCCAAGGACACGGTGAAGCTTTCTTT
clone_size: few
j_call: TRBJ1-1
v_call: TRBV2
d_call: -